Below are 24 T cell receptor beta chains sequenced from a single sample in a study of response to subunit inactivated influenza vaccine. Each CDR3 protein is one row after TCRdb ran MiXCR on the RT-PCR reads. This table has hundreds of thousands of distinct CDR3 sequences, about 14% appearing once. The specimen was PBMCs from blood, collected roughly 15 days before vaccination. These TCRs come from a man in his forties or fifties who received an inactivated influenza vaccine.

J is TRBJ2-1 and V is TRBV2, with 8 bases fitting TRBD1. Trimming at V came to 7 bases and at J to 6 bases, leaving 5 bases not matched to a gene. The CDR3 length is 13 residues. From germline, CDR1 is SNHLY and CDR2 FYNNEI. CDR3 nucleotides: TGTGCCAGCAAAGACAGGGGTTTCAATGAGCAGTTCTTC. It encodes CASKDRGFNEQFF.

The chain uses TRBV20-1 and TRBJ1-5; D gene ambiguous. This CDR3 spans 13 amino acids. Trimming shortened V by 6 bases and J by 4 bases, and 13 bases separated the two germline ends. Germline CDR1 is DFQATT and CDR2 is SNEGSKA (reference sequence). This chain's CDR3 is CSAKGSANQPQHF. The CDR3 coding sequence is TGCAGTGCAAAAGGGTCGGCGAATCAGCCCCAGCATTTT.

V gene TRBV7-9 combines with J gene TRBJ2-1; 7 bases agree with TRBD2. Germline CDR1 SEHNR, CDR2 FQNEAQ (reference sequence). V trimming: 7 bases; J trimming: 0 bases; junction bases outside the gene matches: 6. CDR3 length: 15 residues. The chain's CDR3 is CASNGGGASYNEQFF. The CDR3 coding sequence is TGTGCCAGCAACGGCGGGGGAGCCTCCTACAATGAGCAGTTCTTC.

The V gene is TRBV5-6, the J gene TRBJ2-1, with TRBD1 matching over 8 bases. This CDR3 comprises 16 residues. Germline CDR1 reads SGHDT; CDR2 reads YYEEEE. Losses at the gene ends were 4 bases for V and 1 base for J; bases not matched to a gene: 7. As DNA, the CDR3 is TGTGCCAGCAGCCCCCCGACAGGGGTTTCCTACAATGAGCAGTTCTTC. Its translation is CASSPPTGVSYNEQFF.

The chain links TRBV24-1 to TRBJ2-3, with D possibly TRBD1 on 5 matching bases. Trimming left V 9 bases short and J 3 bases short, with 12 bases between. Germline CDR1 reads KGHDR; CDR2 reads SFDVKD. CDR3 length: 13 residues. CDR3: CATAKGQTDTQYF. DNA for the CDR3: TGTGCCACCGCGAAAGGACAAACAGATACGCAGTATTTT.

The chain joins TRBV4-3 to TRBJ1-1; a weak D match, TRBD1 (5 bases). Trimming cost V 0 bases and J 5 bases, with 10 bases left between them. CDR3 size: 14 residues. CDR1 and CDR2 from the germline V gene are LGHNA and YSLEER. In DNA, the CDR3 is TGCGCCAGCAGCCAAGAAGCCAGGGCTACTGAAGCTTTCTTT. Protein sequence: CASSQEARATEAFF.

The CDR3 is CASSLGGSGSGTDTQYF. CDR3 coding DNA: TGTGCCAGCAGCTTGGGAGGTAGCGGGTCTGGCACAGATACGCAGTATTTT. The chain employs TRBV5-6 and TRBJ2-3, with 7 bases aligning to TRBD2. This CDR3 comprises 17 residues. Germline V gives CDR1 SGHDT, CDR2 YYEEEE. After removal of 0 bases from V and 1 base from J, the junction contained 8 bases not matched to a gene.

The chain carries TRBV20-1 and TRBJ2-5; unclear D gene. CDR3 length: 14 amino acids. V was trimmed by 2 bases and J by 5 bases, leaving 15 bases between them. Per the germline V gene, CDR1 is DFQATT and CDR2 is SNEGSKA (reference sequence). CDR3 sequence: CSARRGDPQETQYF. The CDR3 DNA follows: TGCAGTGCTAGAAGAGGAGACCCCCAGGAGACCCAGTACTTC.

As for this clonotype: The junction does not match germline at one end; this may be a read error. The rearrangement links TRBV28 to TRBJ1-5, with TRBD1 matching 8 bases. This CDR3 is 14 amino acids long. The V gene's germline CDR1 is MDHEN and CDR2 SYDVKM. The CDR3 sequence is CASRTGGDNQPKHF. In DNA form, the CDR3 reads TGTGCCAGCAGAACAGGGGGGGACAATCAGCCCAAGCATTTT.

The rearrangement joins TRBV11-2 to TRBJ1-1; no clear D gene. The V gene's germline CDR1 is SGHAT and CDR2 FQNNGV. The CDR3 runs 15 residues. V was trimmed by 2 bases and J by 2 bases, leaving 12 bases between them. The CDR3 loop reads CASSLSGVINTEAFF. The CDR3 region has the DNA TGTGCCAGCAGCTTATCGGGAGTTATAAACACTGAAGCTTTCTTT.

This chain links TRBV5-1 with TRBJ2-7; D unresolved. CDR3 length equals 13 residues. The V and J ends lost 4 bases and 4 bases respectively, with 12 bases between them. CDR1 SGHRS and CDR2 YFSETQ come from the germline V gene. As DNA, the CDR3 is TGCGCCAGCAGCCCAGAGGATTATTACGAGCAGTACTTC. Amino acid sequence: CASSPEDYYEQYF.

This clonotype showed up just a few times. V gene TRBV28 combines with J gene TRBJ2-5; 8 nucleotides align to TRBD1. V lost 1 base and J lost 5; bases outside the gene matches: 9. Looked up from germline, CDR1 is MDHEN and CDR2 is SYDVKM. The CDR3 is made up of 16 amino acids. The CDR3 reads CASSLFFQGAMETQYF. The CDR3 region has the DNA TGTGCCAGCAGTTTATTTTTCCAGGGGGCGATGGAGACCCAGTACTTC.

The chain is built from TRBV5-4 and TRBJ2-5; TRBD1 matches 8 bases. Trimming removed 4 bases from V and 6 bases from J; junction bases left unmatched: 8. The CDR3 has 14 residues. CDR1 is SGHNT and CDR2 is YYREEE in the germline V gene (reference sequence). The CDR3 region is CASSTRTGSKTQYF. In DNA form, the CDR3 reads TGTGCCAGCAGCACTCGGACAGGGTCGAAGACCCAGTACTTC. The whole variable domain, remainder taken from reference TRBV5-4 and TRBJ2-5, is ETGVTQSPTHLIKTRGQQVTLRCSSQSGHNTVSWYQQALGQGPQFIFQYYREEENGRGNFPPRFSGLQFPNYSSELNVNALELDDSALYLCASSTRTGSKTQYFGPGTRLLVL.

This sequence joins TRBV7-2 and TRBJ2-5; no definite D call. V was clipped by 2 bases and J by 2 bases, with 12 bases between them. Per the germline V gene, CDR1 is SGHTA and CDR2 is FQGNSA. The CDR3 extends over 15 amino acids. The DNA of the CDR3 is TGTGCCAGCAGCTTAAGTTCGGTTGGGCAAGAGACCCAGTACTTC. It encodes CASSLSSVGQETQYF.

This clonotype has ten or more counts. The genes are TRBV12-3 or TRBV12-4 and TRBJ1-2; 7 bases match TRBD1. V was clipped by 6 bases and J by 2 bases; unmatched bases: 0. The CDR3 totals 12 residues. The CDR3 reads CASRTGNYGYTF. CDR3 nucleotides: TGTGCCAGCAGGACAGGGAACTATGGCTACACCTTC.

The chain joins TRBV12-3 or TRBV12-4 to TRBJ1-1, with D maybe TRBD1 (5 bases). This CDR3 is 13 amino acids long. V gave up 7 bases and J gave up 5 bases, with 14 bases separating them. CDR3 region: CASTWSGGTEAFF. The CDR3 DNA reads as TGTGCCAGCACATGGTCGGGGGGTACTGAAGCTTTCTTT.

The rearrangement uses TRBV30 and TRBJ1-1, with D uncertain. Germline-derived CDR1 and CDR2 are GTSNPN and SVGIG (reference sequence). This CDR3 comprises 12 residues. V lost 0 bases and J 4 bases, leaving 6 bases between the germline ends. The CDR3 here is CAWSVVITEAFF. The CDR3 bases are TGTGCCTGGAGTGTCGTCATCACTGAAGCTTTCTTT.

In its sample, this clonotype was seen a few times. V gene TRBV20-1 combines with J gene TRBJ1-2; D is possibly TRBD1 (6 bases). The length of the CDR3 is 14 residues. Germline V gene data show CDR1 as DFQATT and CDR2 as SNEGSKA (reference sequence). The V and J ends lost 6 bases and 1 base respectively, with 15 bases between them. The CDR3, as DNA: TGCAGTGCCCCTGGACAGAGCAATAACTATGGCTACACCTTC. Protein product: CSAPGQSNNYGYTF.

This clonotype was counted ten times or more. The gene calls are TRBV5-1 and TRBJ2-3, with 11 positions matching TRBD1. Germline-derived CDR1 and CDR2 are SGHRS and YFSETQ. The CDR3 has 14 amino acids. V was pared by 8 bases and J by 4 bases, with 6 bases of the junction left unmatched. CDR3 DNA: TGCGCCAGTGGAGGACAGGGGGCCCCAGATACGCAGTATTTT. Translated, it gives CASGGQGAPDTQYF.

CDR3 DNA: TGTGCCAGCAGCCCGACGACAGGGGGCTCCTACAATGAGCAGTTCTTC. It translates to CASSPTTGGSYNEQFF. The rearrangement links TRBV11-2 to TRBJ2-1, with 9 bases fitting TRBD1. Germline V gene lookup returns CDR1 SGHAT and CDR2 FQNNGV. J was trimmed by 0 bases and V by 5 bases; bases with no gene match: 5. This CDR3 region has 16 residues.

This clonotype was observed a handful of times. This chain joins TRBV20-1 and TRBJ1-1; 7 nucleotides align to TRBD1. CDR3 size: 12 residues. Germline V gives CDR1 DFQATT, CDR2 SNEGSKA (reference sequence). Unmatched junction bases numbered 9, after V lost 6 bases and J lost 8 bases. CDR3 sequence: CSAKGGPGEAFF. CDR3 DNA sequence: TGCAGTGCAAAAGGGGGCCCCGGGGAAGCTTTCTTT.

This clonotype came up a few times. The V call is TRBV7-9, the J call TRBJ2-5; 7 bases are a match to TRBD1. The CDR3 is 13 amino acids. J was trimmed by 5 bases and V by 5 bases; bases with no gene match: 5. CDR1 is SEHNR and CDR2 is FQNEAQ in the germline V gene (reference sequence). CDR3 sequence: CASSKTGTETQYF. The CDR3, as DNA: TGTGCCAGCAGCAAGACAGGGACCGAGACCCAGTACTTC.

The chain recombines TRBV12-3 or TRBV12-4 with TRBJ1-2; 8 bases are shared with TRBD1. V was clipped by 3 bases and J by 6 bases; unmatched bases: 3. This CDR3 region has 13 residues. The CDR3: CASSFGRGHGYTF. The DNA of the CDR3 is TGTGCCAGCAGTTTCGGCAGGGGGCATGGCTACACCTTC.

V and J are TRBV19 and TRBJ2-3; 7 bases are shared with TRBD2. Germline assignment: CDR1 LNHDA and CDR2 SQIVND (reference sequence). The CDR3 is 15 amino acids. The V and J ends lost 7 bases and 4 bases, in that order; junction bases with no gene match: 11. The CDR3 loop reads CASKFYGGGPDTQYF. The CDR3 coding sequence is TGTGCCAGTAAATTTTACGGGGGAGGGCCAGATACGCAGTATTTT.